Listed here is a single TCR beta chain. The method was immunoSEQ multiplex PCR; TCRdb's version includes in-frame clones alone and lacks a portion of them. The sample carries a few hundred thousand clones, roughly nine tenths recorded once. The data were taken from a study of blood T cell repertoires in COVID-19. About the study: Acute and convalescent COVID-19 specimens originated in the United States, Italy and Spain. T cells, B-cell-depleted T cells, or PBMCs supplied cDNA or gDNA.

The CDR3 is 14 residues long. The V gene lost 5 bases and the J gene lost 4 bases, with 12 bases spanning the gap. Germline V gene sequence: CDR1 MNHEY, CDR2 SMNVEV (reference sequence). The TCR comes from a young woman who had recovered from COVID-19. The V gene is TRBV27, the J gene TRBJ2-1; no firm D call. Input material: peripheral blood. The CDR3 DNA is TGTGCCAGCAGTCTCGGTCCTAGGTACAATGAGCAGTTCTTC. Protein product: CASSLGPRYNEQFF.